These 22 T cell receptor beta chains were sequenced from one sample in a study of breast tumors, draining lymph nodes, adjacent tissues (dated by TCRdb to 2015 to 2016). Libraries were prepared through multiplex PCR. Sequencing was carried out with an Illumina HiSeq 2000. The public reads were reprocessed in TCRdb via fastp at Q25 and MiXCR, keeping in-frame beta chains. One record per CDR3 amino acid sequence lists the most common genes and DNA. This sample is represented by over 150,000 distinct CDR3 sequences; around 33% of them were singletons. Roughly 4% of the sample goes to the ten largest clones. Lymph node samples were obtained from the axillary draining lymph nodes of breast cancer patients. The specimen was axillary lymph node tissue. The receptors were sampled from a female donor with breast cancer. Some clones in this sample may be carry-over from other donors' samples.

This clonotype appeared many times. This chain uses TRBV30 with TRBJ2-5; D tentatively reads TRBD1 or TRBD2 (6 bases each). CDR1 GTSNPN and CDR2 SVGIG come from the germline V gene (reference sequence). The CDR3 contains 14 residues. V gave up 0 bases and J gave up 1 base, with 9 bases separating them. The CDR3 DNA sequence: TGTGCCTGGAGTGTAGGGGGAGGCCAAGAGACCCAGTACTTC. Amino acids: CAWSVGGGQETQYF.

This clonotype was observed many times. V usage is TRBV6-1 and J usage is TRBJ1-4; TRBD1 agrees at 7 bases. This CDR3 has 16 amino acids. Germline CDR1 and CDR2: MNHNS and SASEGT. Trimming at V came to 5 bases and at J to 1 base, leaving 7 bases not matched to a gene. CDR3 sequence reads: CASSSGTAGTNEKLFF. Written as DNA, the CDR3 is TGTGCCAGCAGTTCTGGGACAGCCGGAACTAATGAAAAACTGTTTTTT.

About this clonotype itself: The junction departs from the called germline gene at one end, perhaps through a read error. This sequence joins TRBV6-5 and TRBJ2-7; D remains unclear. The CDR3 consists of 14 residues. From germline, CDR1 is MNHEY and CDR2 SVGAGI. The CDR3 loop is CASSHSKGWGEQYF. The CDR3 region has the DNA TGTGCCAGCAGTCACTCGAAAGGATGGGGCGAGCAGTACTTC.

The chain links TRBV7-9 to TRBJ1-4, with 8 positions matching TRBD1. The J segment lost 3 bases and the V segment lost 5 bases, leaving 11 bases of the junction unmatched. The CDR3 totals 17 residues. Germline V gene sequence: CDR1 SEHNR, CDR2 FQNEAQ (reference sequence). The CDR3 DNA reads as TGTGCCAGCAGCCTCGGGGCCAGGGGGCTGTCTAATGAAAAACTGTTTTTT. It yields the protein CASSLGARGLSNEKLFF.

The sample holds many counts of this clonotype. The chain combines TRBV11-2 with TRBJ1-5; possible D gene TRBD1, 5 bases. The V end was cut by 6 bases, the J end by 6 bases, with 21 bases between. From germline, CDR1 is SGHAT and CDR2 FQNNGV. CDR3 length equals 16 residues. The DNA of the CDR3 is TGTGCCAGCAGACCGAGGGTACAGGCCGACAGTCAGCCCCAGCATTTT. It is translated as CASRPRVQADSQPQHF. The whole variable domain, remainder taken from reference TRBV11-2 and TRBJ1-5, is EAGVAQSPRYKIIEKRQSVAFWCNPISGHATLYWYQQILGQGPKLLIQFQNNGVVDDSQLPKDRFSAERLKGVDSTLKIQPAKLEDSAVYLCASRPRVQADSQPQHFGDGTRLSIL.

In nucleotides, the CDR3 is TGTGCCAGCTCACCACTGCGGGGCAGGGGTGTGCAGTACTTC. Translated: CASSPLRGRGVQYF. The chain recombines TRBV18 with TRBJ2-7, with D possibly being TRBD1 or TRBD2 (6 bases each). CDR3 length: 14 residues. V lost 1 base and J 9 bases, leaving 16 bases between the germline ends. Germline CDR1 reads KGHSH; CDR2 reads LQKENI.

The table lists this clonotype with many counts. The chain recombines TRBV3-1 with TRBJ2-3; D not resolved. The CDR3 has 14 residues. Trimming removed 1 base from V and 2 bases from J, with 7 bases in between. From germline, CDR1 is LGHDT and CDR2 YNNKEL (reference sequence). The CDR3, as DNA: TGTGCCAGCAGCCAAGCTCTCTCCACAGATACGCAGTATTTT. Its translation: CASSQALSTDTQYF.

This clonotype was found many times. The CDR3 spells CATAGYDRLQHF. CDR3 sequence (DNA): TGTGCCACCGCGGGGTACGACCGATTACAGCATTTT. The chain links TRBV10-3 to TRBJ1-5, with unresolved D. The CDR3 has 12 amino acids. V lost 10 bases to trimming and J lost 13 bases, with 20 bases between them. CDR1 and CDR2 (germline): ENHRY, SYGVKD.

This clonotype occurred a few times. The V and J genes are TRBV19 and TRBJ1-1; D is ambiguous. This CDR3 contains 14 residues. V lost 6 bases and J lost 1, with 12 bases in between. Germline CDR1 is LNHDA and CDR2 is SQIVND (reference sequence). CDR3 coding DNA: TGTGCCAGTAGGGGGTCAGGAGGGAACACTGAAGCTTTCTTT. It codes for CASRGSGGNTEAFF.

This clonotype was found many times. The chain joins TRBV4-1 to TRBJ2-3; 12 nucleotides align to TRBD2. The germline V gene has CDR1 MGHRA and CDR2 YSYEKL. V lost 3 bases to trimming and J lost 5 bases; unmatched junction nucleotides: 6. CDR3 length: 16 residues. The CDR3 loop reads CASSQSTSGGVDTQYF. CDR3 in DNA: TGCGCCAGCAGCCAGTCGACTAGCGGGGGAGTAGATACGCAGTATTTT.

A note on this clonotype: It may be a read error: a sequence one base away is much more abundant. Without the conserved terminal phenylalanine or tryptophan, this CDR3 likely stems from a read error. The V gene is TRBV5-1, the J gene TRBJ2-2; TRBD2 matches 8 bases. CDR1 is SGHRS, CDR2 YFSETQ, per germline. The CDR3 loop spans 17 amino acids. V dropped 3 bases and J dropped 6; count of bases not matched to a gene: 13. CDR3 sequence reads: CASSSPVGRGRAGELFS. Here the CDR3 DNA reads TGCGCCAGCAGCTCCCCGGTCGGGAGGGGGAGAGCCGGGGAGCTGTTTTCT.

The rearrangement uses TRBV20-1 and TRBJ1-2; 10 nucleotides agree with TRBD1. CDR3 length equals 15 residues. Germline CDR1 and CDR2: DFQATT and SNEGSKA (reference sequence). J was trimmed by 4 bases and V by 6 bases; bases with no gene match: 11. CDR3 in DNA: TGCAGTGCCAGGGGACAGGGGCAAGCTACCTATGGCTACACCTTC. This translates into CSARGQGQATYGYTF.

V is TRBV7-3 and J is TRBJ2-5, with TRBD2 matching over 12 bases. The CDR3 is made up of 14 amino acids. The junction had 5 bases not matched to a gene; V was cut back by 6 bases and J by 6 bases. Looked up from germline, CDR1 is SGHTA and CDR2 is FQGTGA. CDR3 protein: CASSLAGGPKTQYF. The CDR3 DNA reads TGTGCCAGCAGTCTAGCGGGGGGGCCAAAGACCCAGTACTTC.

This clonotype was recorded at least ten times. This chain links TRBV7-2 with TRBJ2-1; 14 positions match TRBD2. Losses at the gene ends were 1 base for V and 14 bases for J; bases not matched to a gene: 4. The CDR3 is 14 residues long. The germline gives CDR1 SGHTA, CDR2 FQGNSA. CDR3: CASSLVEGLAGEFF. The CDR3 region has the DNA TGTGCCAGCAGCTTAGTAGAGGGACTAGCGGGGGAGTTCTTC.

This clonotype has at least ten counts. The chain combines TRBV7-9 with TRBJ2-3; the match to TRBD1 covers 10 bases. This CDR3 has 14 amino acids. In germline, CDR1 is SEHNR, CDR2 FQNEAQ (reference sequence). The ends lost 5 bases at V and 7 bases at J; junction bases unmatched: 6. The CDR3 DNA is TGTGCCAGCAGCCATTGGGACAGGGGAAATACGCAGTATTTT. Amino acids: CASSHWDRGNTQYF.

This clonotype has at least ten counts. The chain links TRBV4-3 to TRBJ1-2; D not certain. The CDR3 totals 17 residues. V lost 0 bases, J lost 0 bases, and 14 bases lay in between. The germline gives CDR1 LGHNA, CDR2 YSLEER. The CDR3 bases are TGCGCCAGCAGCCAAGATAAGGTTTCAACACCTAACTATGGCTACACCTTC. It encodes CASSQDKVSTPNYGYTF.

Many counts were recorded for this clonotype. The genes are TRBV5-1 and TRBJ2-1; TRBD2 matches at 9 bases. V lost 3 bases and J lost 0; bases outside the gene matches: 4. CDR1 and CDR2 (germline): SGHRS, YFSETQ. The CDR3 is made up of 16 amino acids. The CDR3, as DNA: TGCGCCAGCAGCTACTTGACTAGCGGCTCCTACAATGAGCAGTTCTTC. Its protein is CASSYLTSGSYNEQFF.

This clonotype was found a few times. J is TRBJ2-2 and V is TRBV12-1. TRBV12-1 is noted as a pseudogene. CDR3 length: 14 amino acids. CDR3 protein: CASSGAEPTGELFF. The DNA for the CDR3 is TGTGCCAGCAGCGGTGCGGAGCCTACCGGGGAGCTGTTTTTT.

The gene calls are TRBV28 and TRBJ2-1, with TRBD2 matching 8 bases. The V gene end was trimmed by 11 bases and the J gene end by 10 bases; junction bases not matched to a gene: 13. Germline values: CDR1 MDHEN, CDR2 SYDVKM. The CDR3 sequence is 13 residues long. CDR3 region: CAGGTRVLGEQFF. The CDR3 DNA reads TGTGCCGGGGGGACTAGGGTGTTAGGGGAGCAGTTCTTC.

V is TRBV6-5 and J is TRBJ1-1; D is possibly TRBD1 (6 bases). V was clipped by 0 bases and J by 0 bases, with 11 bases between them. The CDR3 is 16 residues long. CDR1 and CDR2 from the germline V gene are MNHEY and SVGAGI. As DNA, the CDR3 is TGTGCCAGCAGTTACTCGGGGGCGCCTATGAACACTGAAGCTTTCTTT. Translation: CASSYSGAPMNTEAFF.

This clonotype was observed many times. This rearrangement joins TRBV19 to TRBJ2-4, with D maybe TRBD1 (6 bases). V was cut by 2 bases and J by 1 base, with 6 bases left in between. This CDR3 region has 14 residues. Germline CDR1 LNHDA, CDR2 SQIVND (reference sequence). CDR3 sequence reads: CASSIQGAKNIQYF. Written as DNA, the CDR3 is TGTGCCAGTAGTATACAGGGGGCCAAAAACATTCAGTACTTC. Looking up the rest from reference TRBV19 and TRBJ2-4 gives the full variable domain: DGGITQSPKYLFRKEGQNVTLSCEQNLNHDAMYWYRQDPGQGLRLIYYSQIVNDFQKGDIAEGYSVSREKKESFPLTVTSAQKNPTAFYLCASSIQGAKNIQYFGAGTRLSVL.

This clonotype was observed many times. This sequence joins TRBV19 and TRBJ2-3; D unresolved. The germline V gene encodes CDR1 LNHDA and CDR2 SQIVND (reference sequence). The ends were cut back, 2 bases at V and 4 bases at J, with 10 bases in the middle. The CDR3 has 14 residues. The CDR3 sequence: CASSISRVADTQYF. In nucleotides, the CDR3 is TGTGCCAGTAGTATAAGTAGGGTGGCAGATACGCAGTATTTT.